The following is a TCR beta chain sequence with its context. The sample contains more than one DNA sequence encoding this CDR3. The CDR3 sequence is 14 residues long. Germline trimming cut 0 bases from V and 8 bases from J; bases unmatched to any gene: 4. Germline V CDR1 and CDR2: SGHRS, YFSETQ. Only in-frame clones appear in the TCRdb table, and some are missing; sequencing was by immunoSEQ multiplex PCR. The repertoire holds 1.4 million or so clones, with 97% to 99% as singletons. The record originates from a study of shared clonotypes between healthy human individuals. This chain links TRBV5-1 with TRBJ1-4; 7 bases are shared with TRBD1. Sequencing input: naive CD4+ T cells sorted from blood. The subset here: CD45RA+ positively selected. This TCR derives from a man younger than 45 in good health. As DNA, the CDR3 is TGCGCCAGCAGCTTGGAGGGGGCCGGGGAAAAACTGTTTTTT. Translating it yields CASSLEGAGEKLFF.